Listed below are T cell receptor beta chains from one sample, sequenced in a study of T-cell memory formation after mild COVID-19. TCRdb ran MiXCR on the 5' RACE reads and lists one entry per CDR3 protein. The sample has hundreds of thousands of distinct CDR3 sequences; 24% are singletons. Material for sequencing was PBMCs or a T cell subset sorted from them (not recorded which). Source of these receptors: an adult woman who had mild COVID-19 (a few samples of this study predate the infection). Cell type and time point are not known. The CDR3 runs from the conserved cysteine through the conserved F or W.

v_gene	j_gene	CDR3aa
TRBV7-9	TRBJ2-2	CASSSMDGFTGELFF
TRBV5-1	TRBJ1-2	CASSIGQGNYGYTF
TRBV4-2	TRBJ2-7	CASSQVRLAAVNYEQYF
TRBV5-1	TRBJ2-1	CASSFQVGNSEQFF
TRBV2	TRBJ2-7	CASRPGWTGGYEQYF
TRBV5-1	TRBJ2-5	CASSYLPQTRQETQYF
TRBV12-3/TRBV12-4	TRBJ2-3	CASSLGLPTDTQYF
TRBV7-2	TRBJ2-1	CASSLALVVNEQFF
TRBV7-9	TRBJ1-1	CASSPLEATEAFF
TRBV5-6	TRBJ2-7	CASSPDRAYEQYF
TRBV20-1	TRBJ1-2	CSVRYWKGYTF
TRBV11-1	TRBJ2-5	CASSRRGTSGFQETQYF
TRBV25-1	TRBJ2-7	CASSEWPVGYEQYF
TRBV10-3	TRBJ1-1	CAISARPGRGEDTEAFF
TRBV5-5	TRBJ2-1	CASSSTSGGSTLDEQFF
TRBV4-2	TRBJ1-3	CASSQDFGVGNTIYF
TRBV27	TRBJ2-1	CASSTTNSGQGNEQFF
TRBV7-7	TRBJ2-5	CASSQRVGPRETQYF
TRBV5-1	TRBJ2-7	CASSLAQEPYEQYF
TRBV6-2/TRBV6-3	TRBJ1-1	CASRAGMTNTEAFF
TRBV7-9	TRBJ2-2	CASSLLPGRNTGELFF
TRBV4-1	TRBJ2-5	CASSQGSRGYQETQYF
TRBV20-1	TRBJ2-3	CSAGQGGNTDTQYF
TRBV15	TRBJ1-1	CATSGYRGDTEAFF
TRBV5-1	TRBJ1-1	CASSPGATVNTEAFF
TRBV20-1	TRBJ1-1	CSARVGPGTYGEAFF
TRBV12-3/TRBV12-4	TRBJ1-1	CASTQGGYTEAFF
TRBV7-8	TRBJ1-2	CASSLEAGPYGYTF
TRBV19	TRBJ2-2	CASSTRQGGAGELFF
TRBV10-3	TRBJ2-7	CAISEEQGLAYEQYF
TRBV20-1	TRBJ2-3	CSAPTAGVTDTQYF
TRBV7-6	TRBJ2-6	CASSSESGANVLTF
TRBV7-2	TRBJ1-1	CASSHSTRFTEAFF